Below, 32 T cell receptor beta chains from the same sample are listed, as sequenced in a study of blood T cells in healthy people across ages. Through a sample-barcoded 5' primer and a J-beta primer mix, a second PCR was run for 7 to 11 cycles. TCRdb reprocessed the 5' RACE reads via MiXCR and lists one record per CDR3 protein. The top ten clones hold 25% to 30% of a sample with some 780,000 distinct CDR3 sequences, roughly 56% of them seen once. The sequenced material came from blood. These receptors originate from a man aged 40-50 years in good health.

The CDR3 here is CASGTSGSETQYF. The CDR3 coding sequence is TGTGCCAGCGGGACTAGCGGGAGTGAGACCCAGTACTTC. The chain links TRBV2 to TRBJ2-4; 14 bases agree with TRBD2. The last part of the DNA fits TRBJ2-5 better; the J call may be wrong. Germline values: CDR1 SNHLY, CDR2 FYNNEI. The length of the CDR3 is 13 residues.

This clonotype turned up a few times. This rearrangement joins TRBV6-1 to TRBJ2-3; TRBD2 aligns across 14 bases. J lost 9 bases, V lost 6 bases, and 11 bases had no gene match. This CDR3 spans 16 amino acids. In germline, CDR1 is MNHNS, CDR2 SASEGT. CDR3: CASRPVPGLAGETQYF. CDR3 bases: TGTGCCAGCAGGCCCGTCCCGGGACTAGCGGGAGAAACGCAGTATTTT.

This clonotype was observed a few times. The chain is built from TRBV9 and TRBJ2-3, with D tentatively TRBD1 (6 bases). The germline V gene encodes CDR1 SGDLS and CDR2 YYNGEE. The V end was cut by 7 bases, the J end by 0 bases, with 6 bases between. This CDR3 comprises 12 residues. The CDR3 sequence: CASGQSTDTQYF. The DNA of the CDR3 is TGTGCCAGCGGACAGAGCACAGATACGCAGTATTTT.

The chain recombines TRBV7-9 with TRBJ2-7; 10 bases align to TRBD1. This CDR3 has 14 residues. The V segment lost 5 bases and the J segment 1 base; nucleotides outside the gene matches: 2. CDR1 SEHNR and CDR2 FQNEAQ come from the germline V gene (reference sequence). The CDR3 spells CASSGQGGSYEQYF. CDR3 bases: TGTGCCAGCAGCGGACAGGGGGGGTCCTACGAGCAGTACTTC.

This clonotype was seen a handful of times. The V and J genes are TRBV18 and TRBJ1-1, with a tentative D call TRBD1 (5 bases). The length of the CDR3 is 14 residues. V dropped 0 bases and J dropped 1 base, with 6 bases sitting between them. Looked up from germline, CDR1 is KGHSH and CDR2 is LQKENI. The CDR3 is CASSPPTANTEAFF. The DNA of the CDR3 is TGTGCCAGCTCACCACCGACAGCGAACACTGAAGCTTTCTTT.

This clonotype has a handful of counts. The V call is TRBV20-1, the J call TRBJ2-7; 11 bases align to TRBD2. The trim removed 5 bases at V and 3 bases at J, leaving 12 bases unmatched. Germline V gene lookup returns CDR1 DFQATT and CDR2 SNEGSKA (reference sequence). The CDR3 covers 16 residues. Here the CDR3 reads CSAPPLRGTSGYEQYF. CDR3 bases: TGCAGTGCTCCCCCCCTGAGAGGGACTAGCGGCTACGAGCAGTACTTC.

The chain couples TRBV12-3 or TRBV12-4 to TRBJ2-5; 12 bases line up with TRBD1. J gave up 4 bases and V 0 bases, and 6 bases lay outside the gene matches. CDR3 length: 17 residues. Here the CDR3 reads CASSLARDRGLSETQYF. As DNA, the CDR3 is TGTGCCAGCAGTTTAGCCCGGGACAGGGGGCTCTCAGAGACCCAGTACTTC.

V usage is TRBV12-3 or TRBV12-4 and J usage is TRBJ2-1; TRBD2 agrees at 10 bases. The J segment lost 6 bases and the V segment lost 7 bases, leaving 9 bases of the junction unmatched. The CDR3 has 15 amino acids. The CDR3 reads CASKIAGGEVNEQFF. The CDR3 DNA sequence: TGTGCCAGCAAAATAGCGGGGGGCGAGGTCAATGAGCAGTTCTTC.

This clonotype appeared a few times. V usage is TRBV11-2 and J usage is TRBJ1-4, with TRBD1 matching 7 bases. The germline V gene encodes CDR1 SGHAT and CDR2 FQNNGV. This CDR3 has 14 residues. Trimming removed 5 bases from V and 8 bases from J; junction bases left unmatched: 8. The CDR3 bases are TGTGCCAGCAGCCATGACAGGGTCGGGGAAAAACTGTTTTTT. Translating it yields CASSHDRVGEKLFF.

The table lists this clonotype with a few counts. The V and J genes are TRBV27 and TRBJ1-4, with D maybe TRBD1 (6 bases). This CDR3 comprises 15 residues. Trimming pared 6 bases from V and 2 bases from J, leaving 13 bases between. Germline CDR1 and CDR2: MNHEY and SMNVEV (reference sequence). CDR3 sequence (DNA): TGTGCCAGCAGCTCGAGGAGGGGGACTAATGAAAAACTGTTTTTT. This codes for CASSSRRGTNEKLFF.

The genes are TRBV12-3 or TRBV12-4 and TRBJ1-1; D may be TRBD1 (6 bases). Trimming took 5 bases from V and 3 from J, leaving 10 bases between them. The CDR3 loop spans 13 amino acids. CDR3 amino acids: CASSDRTDTEAFF. DNA of the CDR3: TGTGCCAGCAGTGACAGGACCGACACTGAAGCTTTCTTT.

This clonotype showed up just a few times. J is TRBJ2-7 and V is TRBV7-3; a weak D match, TRBD1 (6 bases). CDR3 length: 14 amino acids. Looked up from germline, CDR1 is SGHTA and CDR2 is FQGTGA. Trimming took 0 bases from V and 1 from J, leaving 7 bases between them. The CDR3 nucleotides are TGTGCCAGCAGCTTAACACAGGGATCCTACGAGCAGTACTTC. Translation gives CASSLTQGSYEQYF.

This chain connects TRBV4-2 to TRBJ2-5, with D perhaps TRBD1 (6 bases). Germline-derived CDR1 and CDR2 are LGHNA and YNFKEQ. This CDR3 region has 17 residues. Trimming shortened V by 0 bases and J by 2 bases, and 16 bases separated the two germline ends. The CDR3 DNA sequence: TGTGCCAGCAGCCAAGAAGGGACACATGGACAACAAGAGACCCAGTACTTC. Its protein is CASSQEGTHGQQETQYF.

The V and J genes are TRBV5-1 and TRBJ2-1, with D hard to call. The germline CDR1 and CDR2 sequences are SGHRS and YFSETQ. This CDR3 is built from 15 residues. Deletions cut 0 bases from V and 5 bases from J, with 12 bases between. CDR3 in DNA: TGCGCCAGCAGCTTGGCCGTCCTCGGCCACAATGAGCAGTTCTTC. Its translation: CASSLAVLGHNEQFF.

The chain uses TRBV3-1 and TRBJ2-3; D is ambiguous. Germline assignment: CDR1 LGHDT and CDR2 YNNKEL (reference sequence). This CDR3 comprises 14 residues. V lost 2 bases to trimming and J lost 0 bases, with 6 bases between them. The CDR3 loop is CASSQFASTDTQYF. In nucleotides, the CDR3 is TGTGCCAGCAGCCAATTCGCAAGCACAGATACGCAGTATTTT.

This chain links TRBV12-3 or TRBV12-4 with TRBJ2-3; D gene uncertain. The CDR3 is made up of 17 amino acids. Deletions cut 3 bases from V and 0 bases from J, with 16 bases between. CDR3 loop: CASSFNRHTASTDTQYF. The CDR3 DNA reads TGTGCCAGCAGTTTTAACAGACACACAGCTAGCACAGATACGCAGTATTTT.

The chain uses TRBV7-2 and TRBJ2-3; 15 bases fit TRBD2. Germline V lookup: CDR1 SGHTA, CDR2 FQGNSA. V lost 5 bases, J lost 0 bases, and 12 bases stayed unmatched. The CDR3 loop spans 20 amino acids. CDR3 amino acids: CASSLERGLAGGTSTDTQYF. CDR3 in DNA: TGTGCCAGCAGCCTCGAGAGGGGACTAGCGGGGGGAACTAGCACAGATACGCAGTATTTT. Complete variable domain (other parts from reference TRBV7-2 and TRBJ2-3): GAGVSQSPSNKVTEKGKDVELRCDPISGHTALYWYRQSLGQGLEFLIYFQGNSAPDKSGLPSDRFSAERTGGSVSTLTIQRTQQEDSAVYLCASSLERGLAGGTSTDTQYFGPGTRLTVL.

This sequence joins TRBV12-3 or TRBV12-4 and TRBJ1-2; TRBD1 is a possible D gene (5 bases). This CDR3 spans 14 amino acids. The V gene lost 6 bases and the J gene lost 6 bases, with 17 bases spanning the gap. DNA of the CDR3: TGTGCCAGCAGCCCGAGGGTGGGGGGACATGGCTACACCTTC. Its protein product is CASSPRVGGHGYTF.

J is TRBJ2-1 and V is TRBV5-1, with 10 bases matching TRBD1. Per the germline V gene, CDR1 is SGHRS and CDR2 is YFSETQ. V trimming: 5 bases; J trimming: 5 bases; junction bases outside the gene matches: 7. The CDR3 is 15 amino acids. The CDR3 DNA follows: TGCGCCAGCAGTTTGTGGGGACAGGGGAACAATGAGCAGTTCTTC. It is translated as CASSLWGQGNNEQFF.

The chain links TRBV2 to TRBJ1-5; D possibly corresponds to TRBD1 (6 bases). Between the trimmed V and J ends, which lost 1 base and 6 bases, there was a span of 10 bases. Germline CDR1 SNHLY, CDR2 FYNNEI. CDR3 size: 14 residues. The chain's CDR3 is CASSEGQGSQPQHF. The CDR3 DNA reads as TGTGCCAGCAGTGAAGGGCAGGGGAGTCAGCCCCAGCATTTT.

The CDR3 bases are TGTGCCACCCTCACAGGGATTCGCAATCAGCCCCAGCATTTT. Protein sequence: CATLTGIRNQPQHF. The rearrangement joins TRBV24-1 to TRBJ1-5; a weak D match, TRBD1 (6 bases). This CDR3 contains 14 residues. V shed 9 bases and J shed 2 bases, with 13 bases lying between them. Germline V gene data show CDR1 as KGHDR and CDR2 as SFDVKD.

This clonotype came up a few times. This chain connects TRBV27 to TRBJ2-7, with 9 bases that match TRBD1. Germline V gives CDR1 MNHEY, CDR2 SMNVEV (reference sequence). Trimming at V came to 8 bases and at J to 6 bases, leaving 11 bases not matched to a gene. The CDR3 consists of 14 residues. In DNA, the CDR3 is TGTGCCAGCGCACGAAGGGCGACAGGGGGCGAGCAGTACTTC. This sequence encodes CASARRATGGEQYF.

This clonotype was counted only a few times. The chain joins TRBV7-2 to TRBJ2-5; TRBD1 might be the D (6 bases). Germline lookup yields CDR1 SGHTA and CDR2 FQGNSA. CDR3 length: 16 residues. V was shortened by 5 bases and J by 4 bases, with 20 bases between the two germline ends. In DNA, the CDR3 is TGTGCCAGCAGCCGTGGGGGCGCGGATATCTCAGAGACCCAGTACTTC. This gives the protein CASSRGGADISETQYF.

The gene calls are TRBV9 and TRBJ2-1; TRBD1 or TRBD2 may be the D gene (6 bases each). CDR1 is SGDLS and CDR2 is YYNGEE in the germline V gene. Trimming shortened V by 0 bases and J by 10 bases, and 8 bases separated the two germline ends. There are 12 residues in the CDR3. In nucleotides, the CDR3 is TGTGCCAGCAGCGTAGTAGGGGGGGAGCAGTTCTTC. This sequence encodes CASSVVGGEQFF.

This clonotype came up a few times. The genes are TRBV6-2 or TRBV6-3 and TRBJ2-6; D possibly corresponds to TRBD1 (6 bases). Germline-derived CDR1 and CDR2 are MNHEY and SVGEGT. There are 18 residues in the CDR3. V shed 1 base and J shed 1 base, with 14 bases lying between them. CDR3 coding DNA: TGTGCCAGCAGTTACTTAGTCGGAAGGGGGTCTGGGGCCAACGTCCTGACTTTC. Its protein product is CASSYLVGRGSGANVLTF.

The chain has TRBV5-1 and TRBJ2-7, with TRBD1 matching 9 bases. The J call may be mistaken, given a closer DNA end match to TRBJ2-4. The germline gives CDR1 SGHRS, CDR2 YFSETQ. The CDR3 is made up of 15 amino acids. The CDR3 is CASSLGDRDPDIQYF. The CDR3 bases are TGCGCCAGCAGCTTGGGGGACAGGGATCCCGACATTCAGTACTTC.

The chain recombines TRBV7-8 with TRBJ2-3; no clear D gene. The ends were cut back, 5 bases at V and 0 bases at J, with 15 bases in the middle. CDR3 size: 16 residues. Germline loops: CDR1 SGHVS, CDR2 FQNEAQ. Here the CDR3 DNA reads TGTGCCAGCAGCCCGTTGGCGGCGGATAGCACAGATACGCAGTATTTT. Translating gives CASSPLAADSTDTQYF.

This clonotype appeared a few times. V gene TRBV7-2 combines with J gene TRBJ1-2; D ambiguous. The V gene's germline CDR1 is SGHTA and CDR2 FQGNSA. There are 12 residues in the CDR3. V was trimmed by 1 base and J by 7 bases, leaving 7 bases between them. CDR3 DNA sequence: TGTGCCAGCAGCTTAGACGTCGCTGGCTACACCTTC. It encodes CASSLDVAGYTF.

The CDR3 DNA follows: TGTGCCAGCAGTCGGCAATTCGTCTATGAGCAGTTCTTC. Translated: CASSRQFVYEQFF. The chain carries TRBV2 and TRBJ2-1; D is uncertain. Trimming took off 5 bases at V and 8 bases at J, with 13 bases between the two ends. The CDR3 totals 13 residues. Germline V lookup: CDR1 SNHLY, CDR2 FYNNEI.

This clonotype has a single count. The chain joins TRBV15 to TRBJ2-5; 8 bases map to TRBD1. V lost 0 bases to trimming and J lost 11 bases; unmatched junction nucleotides: 8. Germline V gene sequence: CDR1 LNHNV, CDR2 YYDKDF (reference sequence). The CDR3 runs to 14 residues. This chain's CDR3 is CATSRERTGNEQYF. DNA of the CDR3: TGTGCCACCAGCAGAGAAAGGACAGGGAATGAGCAGTACTTC. The full variable domain, rest sourced from reference TRBV15 and TRBJ2-5, is DAMVIQNPRYQVTQFGKPVTLSCSQTLNHNVMYWYQQKSSQAPKLLFHYYDKDFNNEADTPDNFQSRRPNTSFCFLDIRSPGLGDTAMYLCATSRERTGNEQYFGPGTRLLVL.

This chain links TRBV20-1 with TRBJ2-1, with D perhaps TRBD2 (5 bases). The CDR3 extends over 12 amino acids. V was clipped by 6 bases and J by 8 bases, with 14 bases between them. In germline, CDR1 is DFQATT, CDR2 SNEGSKA (reference sequence). The CDR3 nucleotides are TGCAGTGCCGCCACTAGTATCGATGAGCAGTTCTTC. It encodes CSAATSIDEQFF.

Regarding this clonotype: Relative to the germline gene, one junction end is altered; a read error may explain this. This chain joins TRBV20-1 and TRBJ2-5; D is perhaps TRBD2 (5 bases). The CDR3 runs to 14 residues. Looked up from germline, CDR1 is DFQATT and CDR2 is SNEGSKA (reference sequence). The CDR3 bases are TGCAGTACTAGAGATCGGTTGCAGGAAGAGACCCAGTACTTC. This translates into CSTRDRLQEETQYF.